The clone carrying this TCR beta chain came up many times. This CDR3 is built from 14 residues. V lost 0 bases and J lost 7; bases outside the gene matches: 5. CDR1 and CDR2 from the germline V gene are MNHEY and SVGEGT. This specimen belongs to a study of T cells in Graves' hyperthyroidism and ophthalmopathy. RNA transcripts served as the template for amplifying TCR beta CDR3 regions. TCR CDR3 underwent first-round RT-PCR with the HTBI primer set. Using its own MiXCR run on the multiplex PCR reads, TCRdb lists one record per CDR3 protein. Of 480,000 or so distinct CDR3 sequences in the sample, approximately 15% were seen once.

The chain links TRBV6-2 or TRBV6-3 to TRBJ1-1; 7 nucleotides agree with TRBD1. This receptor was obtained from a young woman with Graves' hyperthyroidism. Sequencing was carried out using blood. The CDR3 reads CASSYSWTGSEAFF. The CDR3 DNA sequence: TGTGCCAGCAGTTACTCTTGGACAGGAAGTGAAGCTTTCTTT.